One and the same sample provided the 30 T cell receptor beta chains below, sequenced in a study of blood T cell repertoires in COVID-19. Using immunoSEQ multiplex PCR, the repertoire was profiled, and TCRdb retains in-frame clones only, with some absent. This sample has fewer than 200,000 clones, with about 85% found just once. Sequencing was performed on peripheral blood. These TCRs come from a man in his 60s who had recovered from COVID-19.

CDR3 residues: CASSSQGLVTDTQYF. CDR3 DNA sequence: TGTGCCAGCAGCTCCCAGGGACTAGTGACAGATACGCAGTATTTT. The chain carries TRBV7-3 and TRBJ2-3; 8 bases line up with TRBD2. The CDR3 runs to 15 residues. Germline V gene data show CDR1 as SGHTA and CDR2 as FQGTGA. V gave up 4 bases and J gave up 3 bases; unmatched junction bases: 6. Variable domain in full (rest from reference TRBV7-3 and TRBJ2-3): GAGVSQTPSNKVTEKGKYVELRCDPISGHTALYWYRQSLGQGPEFLIYFQGTGAADDSGLPNDRFFAVRPEGSVSTLKIQRTERGDSAVYLCASSSQGLVTDTQYFGPGTRLTVL.

The chain uses TRBV9 and TRBJ2-2; D is ambiguous. The V and J ends lost 3 bases and 3 bases respectively, with 12 bases between them. CDR3 length: 15 amino acids. Germline loops: CDR1 SGDLS, CDR2 YYNGEE. CDR3 sequence: CASSALLGDTGELFF. The CDR3 coding sequence is TGTGCCAGCAGCGCACTTCTAGGCGACACCGGGGAGCTGTTTTTT.

The chain recombines TRBV6-1 with TRBJ2-1; the match to TRBD1 covers 9 bases. The trim removed 3 bases at V and 9 bases at J, leaving 6 bases unmatched. Per the germline V gene, CDR1 is MNHNS and CDR2 is SASEGT. The CDR3 loop spans 14 amino acids. In DNA, the CDR3 is TGTGCCAGCAGTGACCGGGACAGGGAACGTGAGCAGTTCTTC. It yields the protein CASSDRDREREQFF.

This clone was observed once. The CDR3 DNA reads as TGTGCCAGCAGCCTGACAGGGGGTGAAGCTTTCTTT. Its protein is CASSLTGGEAFF. This sequence joins TRBV11-3 and TRBJ1-1; 9 bases are a match to TRBD1. The CDR3 length is 12 residues. In germline, CDR1 is SGHNT, CDR2 YENEEA. Germline trimming cut 5 bases from V and 7 bases from J; bases unmatched to any gene: 2.

The J gene is TRBJ1-1, the V gene TRBV20-1; TRBD1 is a possible D gene (5 bases). Trimming took off 3 bases at V and 3 bases at J, with 11 bases between the two ends. Germline V CDR1 and CDR2: DFQATT, SNEGSKA (reference sequence). The CDR3 totals 13 residues. The CDR3 coding sequence is TGCAGTGCTAGTTCACGCAGGGACACTGAAGCTTTCTTT. It codes for CSASSRRDTEAFF.

This chain links TRBV2 with TRBJ1-2, with D perhaps TRBD1 (6 bases). Trimming cost V 6 bases and J 10 bases, with 21 bases left between them. The CDR3 is 14 residues long. Per germline, CDR1 SNHLY and CDR2 FYNNEI. This CDR3 reads CASSPGVSKGDYTF. CDR3 DNA: TGTGCCAGCAGCCCGGGTGTGAGTAAGGGGGACTACACCTTC.

CDR3 protein: CASSLGGLGQGDGYTF. CDR3 in DNA: TGTGCCAGCAGCCTCGGGGGGCTCGGACAGGGAGATGGCTACACCTTC. The V call is TRBV7-3, the J call TRBJ1-2; 8 bases are a match to TRBD1. Germline V gene data show CDR1 as SGHTA and CDR2 as FQGTGA. There are 16 residues in the CDR3. Trimming cost V 5 bases and J 6 bases; bases outside gene matches: 14.

The rearrangement joins TRBV5-4 to TRBJ1-3; D is ambiguous. Germline CDR1 is SGHNT and CDR2 is YYREEE (reference sequence). The CDR3 covers 15 residues. V lost 0 bases and J lost 4, with 11 bases in between. The CDR3 nucleotides are TGTGCCAGCAGCTTGGTACAGTCGGGGGGAAACACCATATATTTT. Its protein product is CASSLVQSGGNTIYF.

CDR3 protein: CASSVVSQETQYF. The CDR3 DNA is TGTGCCAGCAGCGTAGTCTCCCAAGAGACCCAGTACTTC. V and J are TRBV9 and TRBJ2-5; D call uncertain. Trimming removed 0 bases at V and 1 base at J, with 4 bases between. CDR1 SGDLS and CDR2 YYNGEE come from the germline V gene. This CDR3 contains 13 residues.

The chain carries TRBV6-1 and TRBJ2-5; D not resolved. Germline-derived CDR1 and CDR2 are MNHNS and SASEGT. The CDR3 contains 12 residues. The V and J ends lost 1 base and 4 bases respectively, with 4 bases between them. As DNA, the CDR3 is TGTGCCAGCAGTGAAGTATCAGAGACCCAGTACTTC. Its translation: CASSEVSETQYF.

The V call is TRBV4-3, the J call TRBJ1-2, with a tentative D call TRBD1 (6 bases). Germline CDR1 reads LGHNA; CDR2 reads YSLEER. V was clipped by 0 bases and J by 12 bases, with 17 bases between them. The CDR3 is made up of 14 amino acids. The CDR3 nucleotides are TGCGCCAGCAGCCAAGATCACGGAACAGGGTGGGACACCTTC. This translates into CASSQDHGTGWDTF.

Remarks on this clone: Its ends do not fully match the called genes, so a read error is possible. The genes are TRBV4-2 and TRBJ1-6; no definite D call. Germline V gene data show CDR1 as LGHNA and CDR2 as YNFKEQ. This CDR3 is 14 amino acids long. This CDR3 reads CASTQVAASSPLHF. DNA of the CDR3: TGTGCCAGCACCCAAGTCGCAGCGAGTTCACCCCTCCACTTT.

The chain joins TRBV6-2 or TRBV6-3 to TRBJ2-1, with TRBD2 matching over 11 bases. Germline-derived CDR1 and CDR2 are MNHEY and SVGEGT. The CDR3 length is 14 residues. The V and J ends lost 5 bases and 4 bases, in that order; junction bases with no gene match: 1. For the CDR3, the DNA is TGTGCCAGCAGTACTAGCGGGGGATACAATGAGCAGTTCTTC. Its translation: CASSTSGGYNEQFF.

This clone has ten or more counts. The chain has TRBV6-5 and TRBJ2-2; D is uncertain. V was cut by 6 bases and J by 0 bases, with 11 bases left in between. The germline V gene has CDR1 MNHEY and CDR2 SVGAGI. The CDR3 has 15 amino acids. CDR3 residues: CASSPGLPNTGELFF. DNA for the CDR3: TGTGCCAGCAGCCCGGGTCTACCGAACACCGGGGAGCTGTTTTTT.

The chain employs TRBV21-1 and TRBJ1-2; the D call TRBD1 from the table was never checked on the DNA. TRBV21-1 has pseudogene status. The CDR3 is 16 amino acids. The CDR3 sequence is CASSKEGGQGAGGYTF. CDR3 sequence (DNA): TGTGCCAGCAGCAAAGAAGGAGGACAGGGGGCGGGTGGCTACACCTTC.

The rearrangement joins TRBV7-3 to TRBJ1-6; tentatively, D is TRBD1 (6 bases). The germline V gene has CDR1 SGHTA and CDR2 FQGTGA. The CDR3 is 17 residues long. V shed 2 bases and J shed 4 bases, with 15 bases lying between them. In DNA form, the CDR3 reads TGTGCCAGCAGCTTATTCTCTTCCGGGACATATAATTCACCCCTCCACTTT. This translates into CASSLFSSGTYNSPLHF.

The count of this clone is one. Written as DNA, the CDR3 is TGTGCCAGAGCTACCCGGGACAGTAAAGAGACCCAGTACTTC. This encodes CARATRDSKETQYF. This chain joins TRBV19 and TRBJ2-5; TRBD1 agrees at 7 bases. J gave up 3 bases and V 9 bases, and 10 bases lay outside the gene matches. Germline CDR1 reads LNHDA; CDR2 reads SQIVND (reference sequence). The CDR3 has 14 amino acids.

For this clone: One junction end does not reproduce the germline sequence, and a read error may be involved. In DNA form, the CDR3 reads TGTGCGAGTACAAACCGGGAGCTCAGGAATCAGCCCCAGCATTTT. Protein: CASTNRELRNQPQHF. The chain combines TRBV19 with TRBJ1-5, with unresolved D. The V gene's germline CDR1 is LNHDA and CDR2 SQIVND (reference sequence). CDR3 length: 15 amino acids.

V gene TRBV18 combines with J gene TRBJ2-7; tentatively, D is TRBD1 (5 bases). CDR1 and CDR2 (germline): KGHSH, LQKENI. The germline V and J ends were trimmed by 0 bases and 5 bases, with 8 bases remaining between them. The CDR3 extends over 13 amino acids. The CDR3 DNA sequence: TGTGCCAGCTCACCACCGTCAGGGAACGAGCAGTACTTC. This codes for CASSPPSGNEQYF.

The chain links TRBV7-2 to TRBJ2-1; 7 nucleotides match TRBD1. V was pared by 5 bases and J by 8 bases, with 12 bases of the junction left unmatched. The CDR3 runs 15 residues. The germline V gene has CDR1 SGHTA and CDR2 FQGNSA. In nucleotides, the CDR3 is TGTGCCAGCAGCCCCATCCCGACAGGGAGTGATGAGCAGTTCTTC. Amino acids: CASSPIPTGSDEQFF.

The chain has TRBV19 and TRBJ1-2; D may be TRBD1 (5 bases). CDR1 LNHDA and CDR2 SQIVND come from the germline V gene (reference sequence). V gave up 5 bases and J gave up 6 bases, with 25 bases separating them. This CDR3 spans 17 amino acids. The CDR3 DNA sequence: TGTGCCAGTAGTCCCGGGAGGGGAACTTTGGGTCAGGATGGCTACACCTTC. Encoded protein: CASSPGRGTLGQDGYTF.

This sequence joins TRBV5-3 and TRBJ1-5; D call uncertain. TRBV5-3 is marked as an open reading frame, function uncertain. V was trimmed by 4 bases and J by 4 bases, leaving 9 bases between them. The CDR3 is 13 amino acids. The CDR3 sequence: CARSLDGNQPQHF. The DNA for the CDR3 is TGTGCCAGAAGCCTGGACGGTAATCAGCCCCAGCATTTT.

This chain uses TRBV6-5 with TRBJ1-4; D is unclear. The CDR3 is made up of 11 amino acids. V was trimmed by 5 bases and J by 7 bases, leaving 5 bases between them. Germline lookup yields CDR1 MNHEY and CDR2 SVGAGI. CDR3 protein: CASSRGEKLFF. The DNA of the CDR3 is TGTGCCAGCAGTCGGGGTGAAAAACTGTTTTTT.

This chain connects TRBV12-3 or TRBV12-4 to TRBJ2-3; no firm D call. V was cut by 2 bases and J by 3 bases, with 3 bases left in between. The CDR3 runs 12 residues. CDR3 nucleotides: TGTGCCAGCAGTTTACTAACAGATACGCAGTATTTT. Its translation: CASSLLTDTQYF.

This chain links TRBV7-2 with TRBJ2-7, with 7 nucleotides matching TRBD2. CDR1 and CDR2 (germline): SGHTA, FQGNSA. The CDR3 is 14 amino acids. V gave up 5 bases and J gave up 2 bases; unmatched junction bases: 6. The CDR3 loop reads CASSRGTTTYEQYF. DNA of the CDR3: TGTGCCAGCAGCCGGGGGACTACTACCTACGAGCAGTACTTC.

This CDR3 reads CASGLTGYNSPLHF. CDR3 sequence (DNA): TGTGCTAGTGGTTTGACAGGTTATAATTCACCCCTCCACTTT. The chain is built from TRBV12-5 and TRBJ1-6; D possibly corresponds to TRBD1 (5 bases). The CDR3 spans 14 residues. The ends were cut back, 2 bases at V and 4 bases at J, with 6 bases in the middle. In germline, CDR1 is LGHNT, CDR2 FRNRAP.

The chain has TRBV6-2 or TRBV6-3 and TRBJ1-1; D gene ambiguous. The CDR3 runs to 13 residues. The V gene's germline CDR1 is MNHEY and CDR2 SVGEGT. V shed 0 bases and J shed 7 bases, with 9 bases lying between them. The CDR3 sequence is CASSYSRQIEAFF. CDR3 bases: TGTGCCAGCAGTTACTCGAGGCAGATTGAAGCTTTCTTT.

This chain connects TRBV6-6 to TRBJ1-1; 9 nucleotides align to TRBD1. Per the germline V gene, CDR1 is MNHNY and CDR2 is SVGAGI (reference sequence). There are 16 residues in the CDR3. J gave up 10 bases and V 6 bases, and 18 bases lay outside the gene matches. DNA of the CDR3: TGTGCCAGCAGGATGCCTGAAAACAGGGGGCTGTGGCGAGCTTTCTTT. It translates to CASRMPENRGLWRAFF.

V usage is TRBV9 and J usage is TRBJ2-2, with 8 nucleotides matching TRBD1. The CDR3 sequence is 17 residues long. After removal of 2 bases from V and 3 bases from J, the junction contained 9 bases not matched to a gene. Germline values: CDR1 SGDLS, CDR2 YYNGEE. CDR3 sequence reads: CASSVTPGGFDTGELFF. The CDR3, as DNA: TGTGCCAGCAGCGTGACCCCAGGGGGCTTCGACACCGGGGAGCTGTTTTTT.

This chain joins TRBV2 and TRBJ2-3; 11 bases line up with TRBD2. The junction had 7 bases not matched to a gene; V was cut back by 7 bases and J by 4 bases. CDR1 SNHLY and CDR2 FYNNEI come from the germline V gene. This CDR3 is built from 15 residues. The CDR3 bases are TGTGCCAGCATGGAACTAGCGGGGGTTCCAGATACGCAGTATTTT. Amino acids: CASMELAGVPDTQYF.